The source of this T cell receptor beta chain is a study of T cells after posttransplantation cyclophosphamide. Measured with immunoSEQ multiplex PCR; TCRdb has only the in-frame clones, and not every one. The sample presents some 23,000 clones, none singletons. This clone was observed many times. This CDR3 has 15 residues. In germline, CDR1 is SGHAT, CDR2 FQNNGV. The ends lost 3 bases at V and 2 bases at J; junction bases unmatched: 5. This chain joins TRBV11-2 and TRBJ2-3; 7 bases line up with TRBD2. The sample taken for sequencing was PBMCs. The sequence came from a woman in her forties or fifties in good health, CMV-negative, and a related stem cell transplant donor. The DNA for the CDR3 is TGTGCCAGCAGCTTGCTTGGACTAGACACAGATACGCAGTATTTT. It is translated as CASSLLGLDTDTQYF. The whole variable domain, filled in from reference TRBV11-2 and TRBJ2-3, reads EAGVAQSPRYKIIEKRQSVAFWCNPISGHATLYWYQQILGQGPKLLIQFQNNGVVDDSQLPKDRFSAERLKGVDSTLKIQPAKLEDSAVYLCASSLLGLDTDTQYFGPGTRLTVL.